The 25 T cell receptor beta chains below come from one sample, sequenced in a study of CD8 T cells in Susac syndrome (dated by TCRdb to the late 2010s). Libraries came from the immunoSEQ multiplex PCR assay. RNA was extracted using the RNeasy kit, and roughly 0.5 to 1 ug of the RNA was reverse transcribed with random hexamers. TCRdb reran the public reads through fastp at Q25 and MiXCR, keeping productive beta chains. Entries are consolidated by CDR3 protein sequence, retaining the most common genes and DNA. The sample has about 430,000 distinct CDR3 sequences on record, 85% of them singletons. The ten largest clones represent under 0.15% of the sample. Source material: CD8+ T cells from PBMCs. These receptors all come from a human donor with multiple sclerosis.

The rearrangement uses TRBV12-3 or TRBV12-4 and TRBJ1-5; 8 bases are a match to TRBD1. J was trimmed by 5 bases and V by 6 bases; bases with no gene match: 9. This CDR3 is built from 15 residues. CDR3: CASRRQGSKDQPQHF. CDR3 bases: TGTGCCAGCAGGAGACAGGGGTCGAAGGATCAGCCCCAGCATTTT.

The chain carries TRBV4-1 and TRBJ1-6; tentative D call: TRBD1 (5 bases). The CDR3 sequence is 17 residues long. V was shortened by 2 bases and J by 6 bases, with 17 bases between the two germline ends. Per germline, CDR1 MGHRA and CDR2 YSYEKL. The CDR3 sequence: CASSQRGEELGNSPLHF. The CDR3, as DNA: TGCGCCAGCAGCCAACGGGGGGAGGAGTTGGGTAATTCACCCCTCCACTTT.

CDR3 coding DNA: TGCGCCAGCAGCTTGATTGGGACTCAGGATAAAAACATTCAGTACTTC. Protein sequence: CASSLIGTQDKNIQYF. The rearrangement links TRBV5-1 to TRBJ2-4; D is possibly TRBD2 (6 bases). The CDR3 is 16 residues long. Trimming removed 1 base at V and 4 bases at J, with 15 bases between. Looked up from germline, CDR1 is SGHRS and CDR2 is YFSETQ.

The chain couples TRBV14 to TRBJ2-1; 10 positions agree with TRBD2. Germline CDR1 reads SGHDN; CDR2 reads FVKESK. The trim removed 4 bases at V and 6 bases at J, leaving 9 bases unmatched. The CDR3 runs to 16 residues. CDR3 sequence (DNA): TGTGCCAGCAGCCCACCGTCTAGCGGGAGTCTCAATGAGCAGTTCTTC. It yields the protein CASSPPSSGSLNEQFF.

The chain carries TRBV25-1 and TRBJ2-5; 7 bases align to TRBD1. CDR1 and CDR2 (germline): MGHDK, SYGVNS. CDR3 size: 13 residues. V lost 8 bases, J lost 2 bases, and 5 bases stayed unmatched. The chain's CDR3 is CASGPTGQETQYF. Written as DNA, the CDR3 is TGTGCCAGCGGTCCGACAGGGCAAGAGACCCAGTACTTC.

V usage is TRBV9 and J usage is TRBJ2-4; D might be TRBD2 (6 bases). With 4 bases removed from V and 4 bases from J, the gap between germline ends came to 12 bases. The germline gives CDR1 SGDLS, CDR2 YYNGEE. The CDR3 length is 14 residues. CDR3 loop: CASSNPGTKNIQYF. DNA of the CDR3: TGTGCCAGCAGCAACCCCGGGACTAAAAACATTCAGTACTTC. Filled out from reference TRBV9 and TRBJ2-4, the complete variable domain reads DSGVTQTPKHLITATGQRVTLRCSPRSGDLSVYWYQQSLDQGLQFLIQYYNGEERAKGNILERFSAQQFPDLHSELNLSSLELGDSALYFCASSNPGTKNIQYFGAGTRLSVL.

This chain links TRBV3-1 with TRBJ2-2; a possible D gene is TRBD2 (6 bases). CDR3 length equals 14 residues. Per the germline V gene, CDR1 is LGHDT and CDR2 is YNNKEL (reference sequence). V lost 4 bases and J lost 10, with 16 bases in between. CDR3 sequence reads: CASSPPIGGEELFF. Here the CDR3 DNA reads TGTGCCAGCAGCCCCCCTATAGGAGGGGAGGAGCTGTTTTTT.

The V call is TRBV6-1, the J call TRBJ2-7; D call uncertain. Germline assignment: CDR1 MNHNS and CDR2 SASEGT. V lost 5 bases to trimming and J lost 5 bases, with 22 bases between them. CDR3 length equals 16 residues. The DNA for the CDR3 is TGTGCCAGCAGTCCCAACCCCACGGGCCCCCTCCACGAGCAGTACTTC. Protein sequence: CASSPNPTGPLHEQYF.

This chain links TRBV5-1 with TRBJ1-2, with D unclear. Per the germline V gene, CDR1 is SGHRS and CDR2 is YFSETQ. The CDR3 is made up of 13 amino acids. Trimming cost V 4 bases and J 2 bases, with 9 bases left between them. The CDR3 bases are TGCGCCAGCAGCCATGACGCCAACTATGGCTACACCTTC. Protein: CASSHDANYGYTF. The full variable domain, its missing parts supplied by reference TRBV5-1 and TRBJ1-2, is KAGVTQTPRYLIKTRGQQVTLSCSPISGHRSVSWYQQTPGQGLQFLFEYFSETQRNKGNFPGRFSGRQFSNSRSEMNVSTLELGDSALYLCASSHDANYGYTFGSGTRLTVV.

The chain combines TRBV9 with TRBJ2-5; TRBD1 matches at 7 bases. J was trimmed by 5 bases and V by 3 bases; bases with no gene match: 10. The CDR3 is 15 amino acids. Germline V gene sequence: CDR1 SGDLS, CDR2 YYNGEE. The CDR3 loop reads CASSEETGLGETQYF. The CDR3 DNA reads as TGTGCCAGCAGCGAAGAGACAGGGTTGGGGGAGACCCAGTACTTC.

The chain has TRBV7-9 and TRBJ1-1; D is perhaps TRBD1 (5 bases). Trimming cost V 1 base and J 2 bases, with 11 bases left between them. The CDR3 contains 15 residues. The germline CDR1 and CDR2 sequences are SEHNR and FQNEAQ (reference sequence). The CDR3 DNA reads as TGTGCCAGCAGCTTAGATGGGGGGTCAAACACTGAAGCTTTCTTT. Protein product: CASSLDGGSNTEAFF.

The V call is TRBV13, the J call TRBJ1-5; D might be TRBD1 (6 bases). The germline V and J ends were trimmed by 5 bases and 9 bases, with 14 bases remaining between them. CDR3 length equals 13 residues. Germline CDR1 reads PRHDT; CDR2 reads FYEKMQ (reference sequence). This CDR3 reads CASSGGGAGPQHF. In DNA, the CDR3 is TGTGCCAGCAGCGGAGGGGGTGCGGGGCCCCAGCATTTT.

The chain carries TRBV28 and TRBJ2-7; 9 bases agree with TRBD2. CDR1 MDHEN and CDR2 SYDVKM come from the germline V gene. This CDR3 is built from 14 residues. V was pared by 4 bases and J by 3 bases, with 4 bases of the junction left unmatched. CDR3 region: CASSSRTSDYEQYF. The CDR3 DNA reads as TGTGCCAGCAGTTCGCGGACTAGCGACTACGAGCAGTACTTC.

The chain uses TRBV10-3 and TRBJ2-7, with 7 bases aligning to TRBD2. Trimming removed 5 bases from V and 0 bases from J; junction bases left unmatched: 7. Germline CDR1 ENHRY, CDR2 SYGVKD. This CDR3 is 15 amino acids long. As DNA, the CDR3 is TGTGCCATCAGTTTGGAGCGGGAAGCCTCCTACGAGCAGTACTTC. This gives the protein CAISLEREASYEQYF.

The CDR3, as DNA: TGTGCCACCAGCAGAGAACCTCCAGGATCCTACAATGAGCAGTTCTTC. It encodes CATSREPPGSYNEQFF. The rearrangement links TRBV15 to TRBJ2-1; D remains unclear. Per the germline V gene, CDR1 is LNHNV and CDR2 is YYDKDF (reference sequence). Trimming took off 0 bases at V and 1 base at J, with 10 bases between the two ends. This CDR3 has 16 amino acids.

The table lists this clonotype with a few counts. CDR3 sequence (DNA): TGTGCCAGCAGTGCTGACAGGGGAAGTCAGCCCCAGCATTTT. It specifies CASSADRGSQPQHF. The chain employs TRBV12-3 or TRBV12-4 and TRBJ1-5, with 8 bases identical to TRBD1. The CDR3 runs to 14 residues. Germline trimming cut 5 bases from V and 6 bases from J; bases unmatched to any gene: 6.

This rearrangement joins TRBV25-1 to TRBJ2-1; 7 nucleotides align to TRBD1. CDR1 and CDR2 (germline): MGHDK, SYGVNS. Unmatched junction bases numbered 10, after V lost 0 bases and J lost 2 bases. This CDR3 is built from 18 residues. CDR3 amino acids: CASSEYFETGKTYNEQFF. DNA for the CDR3: TGTGCCAGCAGTGAATATTTTGAGACAGGGAAAACCTACAATGAGCAGTTCTTC.

The gene calls are TRBV27 and TRBJ1-2, with a possible D match to TRBD1 (5 bases). The CDR3 has 17 amino acids. Germline V gives CDR1 MNHEY, CDR2 SMNVEV (reference sequence). V was clipped by 0 bases and J by 8 bases, with 22 bases between them. The CDR3: CASSLSGQGAYFLGYTF. The CDR3 DNA reads TGTGCCAGCAGTTTATCAGGGCAGGGTGCCTACTTTTTGGGCTACACCTTC.

The rearrangement joins TRBV28 to TRBJ2-7, with 13 nucleotides matching TRBD2. V lost 6 bases, J lost 3 bases, and 8 bases stayed unmatched. CDR1 and CDR2 (germline): MDHEN, SYDVKM. The CDR3 is 16 residues long. The DNA of the CDR3 is TGTGCCAGCAGAACCCTTCGGACTAGCGGGAGCTACGAGCAGTACTTC. This codes for CASRTLRTSGSYEQYF.

The V and J genes are TRBV6-1 and TRBJ2-7; the D gene could be TRBD1 or TRBD2 (5 bases each). This CDR3 region has 14 residues. The V end was cut by 6 bases, the J end by 2 bases, with 14 bases between. The germline gives CDR1 MNHNS, CDR2 SASEGT. The CDR3 DNA reads as TGTGCCAGCAGCCGGGACCTCACCCCCTACGAGCAGTACTTC. It codes for CASSRDLTPYEQYF.

V usage is TRBV7-4 and J usage is TRBJ1-2; D is perhaps TRBD1 (6 bases). The V gene's germline CDR1 is SGHVT and CDR2 SQSDAQ. The CDR3 sequence is 11 residues long. The V end was cut by 3 bases, the J end by 10 bases, with 9 bases between. The DNA of the CDR3 is TGTGCCAGCAGCTTGGCAGGGGTCTACACCTTC. Translating gives CASSLAGVYTF.

The CDR3 sequence is CSALPGQRNSPLHF. The CDR3 bases are TGCAGTGCTCTCCCGGGACAGCGAAATTCACCCCTCCACTTT. The chain uses TRBV20-1 and TRBJ1-6; the match to TRBD1 covers 7 bases. Per the germline V gene, CDR1 is DFQATT and CDR2 is SNEGSKA (reference sequence). The CDR3 length is 14 residues. V lost 5 bases to trimming and J lost 7 bases; unmatched junction nucleotides: 8.

The V call is TRBV7-7, the J call TRBJ2-7, with TRBD1 identical over 7 bases. The CDR3 is 15 residues long. The junction had 10 bases not matched to a gene; V was cut back by 4 bases and J by 4 bases. The germline V gene encodes CDR1 SSHAT and CDR2 FNYEAQ (reference sequence). The CDR3 nucleotides are TGTGCCAGCAGCTCCGCCCCCACAGGGGAATACGAGCAGTACTTC. Amino acid sequence: CASSSAPTGEYEQYF.

This chain joins TRBV27 and TRBJ1-2; possibly TRBD1 for D (6 bases). Germline-derived CDR1 and CDR2 are MNHEY and SMNVEV (reference sequence). CDR3 size: 12 residues. Trimming removed 6 bases at V and 6 bases at J, with 11 bases between. The DNA for the CDR3 is TGTGCCAGCAGGACAGGTGTACATGGCTACACCTTC. Its translation: CASRTGVHGYTF.

The chain couples TRBV6-1 to TRBJ2-4; no definite D call. CDR3 length equals 12 residues. CDR1 and CDR2 (germline): MNHNS, SASEGT. Trimming left V 6 bases short and J 7 bases short, with 10 bases between. Here the CDR3 reads CASSQSSNIQYF. The CDR3 DNA follows: TGTGCCAGCAGCCAATCTTCTAACATTCAGTACTTC.